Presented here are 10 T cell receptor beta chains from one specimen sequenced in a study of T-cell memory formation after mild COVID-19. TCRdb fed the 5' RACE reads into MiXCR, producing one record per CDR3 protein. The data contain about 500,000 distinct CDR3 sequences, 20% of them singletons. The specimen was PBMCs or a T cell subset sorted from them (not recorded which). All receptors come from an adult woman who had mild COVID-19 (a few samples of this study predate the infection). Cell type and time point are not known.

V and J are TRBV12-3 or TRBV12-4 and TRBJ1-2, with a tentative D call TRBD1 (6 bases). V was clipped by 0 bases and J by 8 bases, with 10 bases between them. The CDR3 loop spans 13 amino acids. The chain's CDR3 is CASSLAVGTGYTF. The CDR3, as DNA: TGTGCCAGCAGTTTAGCGGTTGGGACAGGCTACACCTTC.

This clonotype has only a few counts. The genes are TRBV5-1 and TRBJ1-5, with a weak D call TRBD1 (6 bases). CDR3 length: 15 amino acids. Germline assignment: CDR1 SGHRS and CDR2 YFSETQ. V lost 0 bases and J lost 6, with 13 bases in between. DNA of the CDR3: TGCGCCAGCAGCTTGGGAGGGGGTGGAGGTCAGCCCCAGCATTTT. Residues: CASSLGGGGGQPQHF.

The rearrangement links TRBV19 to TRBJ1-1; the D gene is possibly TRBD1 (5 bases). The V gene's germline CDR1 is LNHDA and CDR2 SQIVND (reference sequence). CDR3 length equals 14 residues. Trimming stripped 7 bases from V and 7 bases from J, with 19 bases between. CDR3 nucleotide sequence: TGTGCCAGTAACCGTCCGGGGCACGTTAATGAAGCTTTCTTT. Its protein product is CASNRPGHVNEAFF.

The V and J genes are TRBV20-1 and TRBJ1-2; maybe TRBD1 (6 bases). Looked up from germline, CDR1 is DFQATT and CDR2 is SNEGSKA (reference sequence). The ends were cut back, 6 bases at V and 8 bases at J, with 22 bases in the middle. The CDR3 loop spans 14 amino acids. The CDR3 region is CSADQGQISGGYTF. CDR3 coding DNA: TGCAGTGCCGATCAGGGGCAGATTTCTGGGGGCTACACCTTC.

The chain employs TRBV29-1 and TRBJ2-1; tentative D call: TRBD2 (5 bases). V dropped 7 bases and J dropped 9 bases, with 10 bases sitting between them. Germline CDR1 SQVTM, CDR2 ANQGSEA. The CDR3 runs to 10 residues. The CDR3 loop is CSAERGEQFF. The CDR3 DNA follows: TGCAGCGCCGAACGGGGTGAGCAGTTCTTC.

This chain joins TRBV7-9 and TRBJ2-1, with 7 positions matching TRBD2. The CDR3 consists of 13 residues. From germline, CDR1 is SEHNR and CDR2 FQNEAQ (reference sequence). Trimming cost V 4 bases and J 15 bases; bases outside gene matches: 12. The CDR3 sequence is CASSWSGAGEGFF. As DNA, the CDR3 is TGTGCCAGCAGCTGGAGTGGAGCTGGGGAGGGGTTCTTC.

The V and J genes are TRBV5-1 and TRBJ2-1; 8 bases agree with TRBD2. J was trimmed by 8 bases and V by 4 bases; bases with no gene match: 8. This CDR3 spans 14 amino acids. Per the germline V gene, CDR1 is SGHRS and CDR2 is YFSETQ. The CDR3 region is CASSAGTSPHEQFF. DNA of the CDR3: TGCGCCAGCAGCGCCGGGACTAGTCCCCATGAGCAGTTCTTC.

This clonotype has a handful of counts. DNA of the CDR3: TGTGCCAGCAGCCCCGGGACATGGTACCAAGAGACCCAGTACTTC. Translating it yields CASSPGTWYQETQYF. This chain links TRBV7-2 with TRBJ2-5, with a possible D match to TRBD1 (6 bases). This CDR3 has 15 amino acids. Per the germline V gene, CDR1 is SGHTA and CDR2 is FQGNSA. V lost 5 bases and J 0 bases, leaving 13 bases between the germline ends. The entire variable domain, with the rest obtained from reference TRBV7-2 and TRBJ2-5, is as follows: GAGVSQSPSNKVTEKGKDVELRCDPISGHTALYWYRQSLGQGLEFLIYFQGNSAPDKSGLPSDRFSAERTGGSVSTLTIQRTQQEDSAVYLCASSPGTWYQETQYFGPGTRLLVL.

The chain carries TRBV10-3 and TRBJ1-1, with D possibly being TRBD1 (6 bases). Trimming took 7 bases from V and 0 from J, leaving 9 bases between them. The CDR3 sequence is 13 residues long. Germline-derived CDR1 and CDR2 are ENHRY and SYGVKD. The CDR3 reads CAINTGLNTEAFF. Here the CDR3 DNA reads TGTGCCATCAACACAGGGCTGAACACTGAAGCTTTCTTT.

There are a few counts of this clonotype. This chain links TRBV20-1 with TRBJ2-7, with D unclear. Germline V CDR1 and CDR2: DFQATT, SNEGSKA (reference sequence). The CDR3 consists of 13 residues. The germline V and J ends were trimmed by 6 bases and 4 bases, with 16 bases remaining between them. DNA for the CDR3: TGCAGTGCCTCGACCTCCCTGGCGTACGAGCAGTACTTC. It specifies CSASTSLAYEQYF.